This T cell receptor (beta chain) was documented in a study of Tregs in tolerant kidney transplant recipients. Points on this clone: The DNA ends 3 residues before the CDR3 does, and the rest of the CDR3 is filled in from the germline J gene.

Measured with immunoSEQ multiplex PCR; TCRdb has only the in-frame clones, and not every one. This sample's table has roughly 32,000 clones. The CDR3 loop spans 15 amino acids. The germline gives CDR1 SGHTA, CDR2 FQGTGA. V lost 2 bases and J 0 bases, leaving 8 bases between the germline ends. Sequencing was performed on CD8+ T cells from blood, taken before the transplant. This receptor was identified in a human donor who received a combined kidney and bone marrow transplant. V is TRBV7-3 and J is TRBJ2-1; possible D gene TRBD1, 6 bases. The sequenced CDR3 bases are TGTGCCAGCAGCTTACAGGGGAGCTCCTACAATGAG. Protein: CASSLQGSSYNE. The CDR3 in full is CASSLQGSSYNEQFF.